This T cell receptor (beta chain) was sequenced during a study of OX40 agonist ivuxolimab in advanced cancers. Study-level information: The group had a mean age of approximately 60 years, ranged from roughly 20 to 80, and was around 86% male.

The germline gives CDR1 SGDLS, CDR2 YYNGEE. Trimming stripped 0 bases from V and 3 bases from J, with 18 bases between. The CDR3 length is 17 residues. TCRdb's table, derived via immunoSEQ multiplex PCR, lists solely in-frame clones and lacks some. The data hold over 65,000 clones, with 75% to 90% observed a single time. Details on this clone: Its antigen is not identified.

Study-wide results and limits: Low clonal expansion, among the lowest seen, marked partial responders at 0.1-3.0 mg/kg. Clones of CD4+ and CD8+ blood T cells grew by week 6 at doses of 0.1 to 3.0 mg/kg.

The chain links TRBV9 to TRBJ1-2; possible D gene TRBD1, 5 bases. Sequencing used CD4+ or CD8+ T cells sorted from blood, obtained in a trial of the OX40 agonist ivuxolimab. The TCR sequence derives from an adult with an advanced solid tumor such as melanoma, head and neck, liver or kidney cancer. In nucleotides, the CDR3 is TGTGCCAGCAGCGTAGATGGTTTAGGGGCCCAATACTATGGCTACACCTTC. Amino acid sequence: CASSVDGLGAQYYGYTF.